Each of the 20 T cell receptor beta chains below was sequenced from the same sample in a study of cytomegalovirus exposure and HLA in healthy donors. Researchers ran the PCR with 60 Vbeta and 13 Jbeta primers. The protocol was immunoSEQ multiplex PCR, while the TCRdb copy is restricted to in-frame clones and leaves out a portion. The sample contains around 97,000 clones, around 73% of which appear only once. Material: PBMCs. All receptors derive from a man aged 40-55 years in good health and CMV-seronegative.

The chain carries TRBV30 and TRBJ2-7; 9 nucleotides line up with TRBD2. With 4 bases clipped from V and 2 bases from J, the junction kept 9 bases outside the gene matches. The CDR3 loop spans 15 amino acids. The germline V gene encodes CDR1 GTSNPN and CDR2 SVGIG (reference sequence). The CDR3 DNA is TGTGCCTGGACCTTGAGCGGGGGGCGACCCTACGAGCAGTACTTC. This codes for CAWTLSGGRPYEQYF.

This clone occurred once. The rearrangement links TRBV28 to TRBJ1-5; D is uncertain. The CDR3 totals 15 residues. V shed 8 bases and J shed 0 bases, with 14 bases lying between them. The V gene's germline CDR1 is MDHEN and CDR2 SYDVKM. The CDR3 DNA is TGTGCCAGCCATCTCCCCTCGGGTAGCAATCAGCCCCAGCATTTT. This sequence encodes CASHLPSGSNQPQHF. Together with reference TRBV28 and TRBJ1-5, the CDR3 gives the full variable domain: DVKVTQSSRYLVKRTGEKVFLECVQDMDHENMFWYRQDPGLGLRLIYFSYDVKMKEKGDIPEGYSVSREKKERFSLILESASTNQTSMYLCASHLPSGSNQPQHFGDGTRLSIL.

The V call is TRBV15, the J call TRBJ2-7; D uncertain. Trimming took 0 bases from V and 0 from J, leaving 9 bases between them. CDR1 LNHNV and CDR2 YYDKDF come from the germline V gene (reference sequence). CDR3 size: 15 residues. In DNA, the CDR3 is TGTGCCACCAGCAGAGATAGACAAAGCTCCTACGAGCAGTACTTC. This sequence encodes CATSRDRQSSYEQYF.

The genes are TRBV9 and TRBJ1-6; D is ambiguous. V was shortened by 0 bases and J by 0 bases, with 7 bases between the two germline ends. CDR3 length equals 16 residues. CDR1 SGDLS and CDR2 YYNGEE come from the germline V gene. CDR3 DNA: TGTGCCAGCAGCGTAGGCGGTAGCTCCTATAATTCACCCCTCCACTTT. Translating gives CASSVGGSSYNSPLHF.

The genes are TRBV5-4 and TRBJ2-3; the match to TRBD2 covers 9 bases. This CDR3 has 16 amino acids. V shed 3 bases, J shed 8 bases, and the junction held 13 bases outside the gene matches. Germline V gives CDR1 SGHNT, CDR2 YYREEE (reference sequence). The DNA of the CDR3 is TGTGCCAGCAGCTCTAAGGCGGAAGCGGGGGGAGTTACGCAGTATTTT. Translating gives CASSSKAEAGGVTQYF.

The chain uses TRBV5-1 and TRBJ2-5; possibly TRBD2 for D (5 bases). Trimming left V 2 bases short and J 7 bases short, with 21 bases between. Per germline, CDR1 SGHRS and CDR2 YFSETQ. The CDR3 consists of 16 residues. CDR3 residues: CASSFTGPLQGGTQYF. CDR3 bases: TGCGCCAGCAGCTTCACCGGACCCCTCCAAGGAGGGACCCAGTACTTC.

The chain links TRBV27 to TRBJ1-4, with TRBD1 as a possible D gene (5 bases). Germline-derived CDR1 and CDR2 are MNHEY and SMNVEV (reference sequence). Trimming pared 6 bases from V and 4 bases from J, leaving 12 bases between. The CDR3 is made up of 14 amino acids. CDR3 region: CASSLTDSNEKLFF. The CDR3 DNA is TGTGCCAGCAGCTTGACAGATAGTAATGAAAAACTGTTTTTT.

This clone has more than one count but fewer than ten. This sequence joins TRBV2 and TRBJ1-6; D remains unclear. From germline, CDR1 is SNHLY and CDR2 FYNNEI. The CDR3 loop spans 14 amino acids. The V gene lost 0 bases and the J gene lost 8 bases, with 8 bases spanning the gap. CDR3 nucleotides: TGTGCCAGCAGTGAAGCAGGGAGGGATTCACCCCTCCACTTT. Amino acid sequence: CASSEAGRDSPLHF. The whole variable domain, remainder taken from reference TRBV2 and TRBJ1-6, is EPEVTQTPSHQVTQMGQEVILRCVPISNHLYFYWYRQILGQKVEFLVSFYNNEISEKSEIFDDQFSVERPDGSNFTLKIRSTKLEDSAMYFCASSEAGRDSPLHFGNGTRLTVT.

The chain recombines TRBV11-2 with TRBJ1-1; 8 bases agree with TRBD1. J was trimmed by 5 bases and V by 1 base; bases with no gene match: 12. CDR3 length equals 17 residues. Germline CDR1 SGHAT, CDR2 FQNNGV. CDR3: CASSLGYRGEVETEAFF. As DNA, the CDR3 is TGTGCCAGCAGCTTAGGGTACAGGGGGGAGGTGGAGACTGAAGCTTTCTTT.

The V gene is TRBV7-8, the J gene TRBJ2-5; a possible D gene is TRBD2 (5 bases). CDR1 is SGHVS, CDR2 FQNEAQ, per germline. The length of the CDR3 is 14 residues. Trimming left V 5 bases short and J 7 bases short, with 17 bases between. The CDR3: CASSARALDGTQYF. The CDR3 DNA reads TGTGCCAGCAGCGCGCGGGCCCTAGATGGGACCCAGTACTTC. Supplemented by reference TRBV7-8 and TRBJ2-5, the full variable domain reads GAGVSQSPRYKVAKRGQDVALRCDPISGHVSLFWYQQALGQGPEFLTYFQNEAQLDKSGLPSDRFFAERPEGSVSTLKIQRTQQEDSAVYLCASSARALDGTQYFGPGTRLLVL.

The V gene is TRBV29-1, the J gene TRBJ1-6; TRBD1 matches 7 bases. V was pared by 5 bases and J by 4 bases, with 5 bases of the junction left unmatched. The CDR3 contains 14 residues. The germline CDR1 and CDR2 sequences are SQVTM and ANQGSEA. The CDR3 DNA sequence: TGCAGCGTTCAACAGGGGTCATATAATTCACCCCTCCACTTT. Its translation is CSVQQGSYNSPLHF.

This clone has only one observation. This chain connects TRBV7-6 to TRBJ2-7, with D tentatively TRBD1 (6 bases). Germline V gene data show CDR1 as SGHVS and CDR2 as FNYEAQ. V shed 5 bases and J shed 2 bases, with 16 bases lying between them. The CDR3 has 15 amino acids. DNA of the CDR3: TGTGCCAGCAGCGAACAGGGCATCGATACCTACGAGCAGTACTTC. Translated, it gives CASSEQGIDTYEQYF. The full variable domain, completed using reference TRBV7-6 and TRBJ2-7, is GAGVSQSPRYKVTKRGQDVALRCDPISGHVSLYWYRQALGQGPEFLTYFNYEAQQDKSGLPNDRFSAERPEGSISTLTIQRTEQRDSAMYRCASSEQGIDTYEQYFGPGTRLTVT.

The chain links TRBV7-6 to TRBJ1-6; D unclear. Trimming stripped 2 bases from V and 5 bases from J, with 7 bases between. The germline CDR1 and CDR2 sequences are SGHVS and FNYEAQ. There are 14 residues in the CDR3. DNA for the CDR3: TGTGCCAGCAGCTTAACTTCACATAATTCACCCCTCCACTTT. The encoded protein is CASSLTSHNSPLHF.

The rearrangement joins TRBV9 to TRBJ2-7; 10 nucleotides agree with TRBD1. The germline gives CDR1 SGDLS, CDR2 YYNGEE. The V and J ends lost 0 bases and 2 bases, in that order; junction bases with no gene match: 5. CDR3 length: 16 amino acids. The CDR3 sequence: CASSVGPGQGTYEQYF. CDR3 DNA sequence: TGTGCCAGCAGCGTAGGACCGGGACAGGGGACCTACGAGCAGTACTTC.

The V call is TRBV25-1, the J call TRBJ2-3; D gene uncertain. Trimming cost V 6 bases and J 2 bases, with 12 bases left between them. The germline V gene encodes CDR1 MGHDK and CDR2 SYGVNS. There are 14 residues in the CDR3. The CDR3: CASSIEAYTDTQYF. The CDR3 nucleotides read TGTGCCAGCAGCATCGAGGCCTACACAGATACGCAGTATTTT.

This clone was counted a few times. CDR3 bases: TGTGCCAGCAGTTACTCGAGTCTGGACCAAGAGACCCAGTACTTC. It codes for CASSYSSLDQETQYF. V is TRBV6-5 and J is TRBJ2-5, with D unclear. V shed 0 bases and J shed 0 bases, with 8 bases lying between them. The germline gives CDR1 MNHEY, CDR2 SVGAGI. This CDR3 contains 15 residues.

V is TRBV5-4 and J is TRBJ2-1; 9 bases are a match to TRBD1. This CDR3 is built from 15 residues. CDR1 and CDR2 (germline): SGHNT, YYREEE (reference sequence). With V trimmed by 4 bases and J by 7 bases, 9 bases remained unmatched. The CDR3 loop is CASSPLGQGRNEQFF. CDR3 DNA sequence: TGTGCCAGCAGCCCCCTGGGACAGGGTCGGAATGAGCAGTTCTTC.

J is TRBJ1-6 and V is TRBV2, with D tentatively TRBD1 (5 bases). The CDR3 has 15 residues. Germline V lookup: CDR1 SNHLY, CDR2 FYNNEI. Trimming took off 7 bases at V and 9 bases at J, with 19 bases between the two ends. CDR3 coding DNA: TGTGCCAGCAATACAGGCTCGGGGGTTACTTCACCCCTCCACTTT. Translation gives CASNTGSGVTSPLHF.

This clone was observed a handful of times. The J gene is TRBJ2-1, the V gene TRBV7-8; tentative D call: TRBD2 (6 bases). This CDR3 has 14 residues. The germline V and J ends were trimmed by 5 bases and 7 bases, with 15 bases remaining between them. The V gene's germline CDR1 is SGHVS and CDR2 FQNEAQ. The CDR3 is CASSPQRAGNEQFF. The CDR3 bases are TGTGCCAGCAGCCCGCAGAGGGCGGGGAATGAGCAGTTCTTC.

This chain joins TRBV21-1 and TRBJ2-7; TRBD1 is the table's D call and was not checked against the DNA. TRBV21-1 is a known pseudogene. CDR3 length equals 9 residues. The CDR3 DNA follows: TGTGCCAGCAGCAAAGGGGCTGATTTC. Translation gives CASSKGADF.